Below, 30 T cell receptor beta chains from the same sample are listed, as sequenced in a study of T cell repertoires in ileal Crohn's disease. Sample time point: inflamed ileum from the surgical specimen. Here immunoSEQ multiplex PCR was the method, and the copy in TCRdb shows in-frame clones only, minus some. The table includes 15,000 or so clones, about 70% detected once. Sequenced: ileal tissue. These receptors came from an adult with Crohn's disease.

This chain joins TRBV7-6 and TRBJ2-2, with TRBD2 matching 11 bases. Trimming took 4 bases from V and 4 from J; bases not matched to a gene: 8. Germline V lookup: CDR1 SGHVS, CDR2 FNYEAQ. The CDR3 length is 17 residues. Here the CDR3 DNA reads TGTGCCAGCAGCTATACTAGCGGGGGCCGGGGCACCGGGGAGCTGTTTTTT. Amino acids: CASSYTSGGRGTGELFF.

Notes on this clone: Other DNA sequences in the sample encode the same CDR3. This sequence joins TRBV14 and TRBJ2-7; no clear D. The CDR3 consists of 12 residues. Germline V lookup: CDR1 SGHDN, CDR2 FVKESK. V was shortened by 0 bases and J by 5 bases, with 5 bases between the two germline ends. The CDR3 nucleotides read TGTGCCAGCAGCCAAGAGGGCCACGAGCAGTACTTC. Protein sequence: CASSQEGHEQYF.

DNA for the CDR3: TGCGCCAGCAGCTTCGGGCGGCCCACAGATACGCAGTATTTT. The encoded protein is CASSFGRPTDTQYF. J is TRBJ2-3 and V is TRBV5-1; unclear D gene. The CDR3 has 14 amino acids. V lost 2 bases and J lost 2, with 9 bases in between. Germline-derived CDR1 and CDR2 are SGHRS and YFSETQ.

In its sample, this clone ranks as medium-sized. V is TRBV4-1 and J is TRBJ2-7, with 9 positions matching TRBD1. Germline CDR1 reads MGHRA; CDR2 reads YSYEKL. V shed 0 bases, J shed 4 bases, and the junction held 7 bases outside the gene matches. The CDR3 length is 16 residues. The CDR3 protein is CASSQDPTGGGYEQYF. The CDR3 region has the DNA TGCGCCAGCAGCCAAGATCCGACAGGGGGGGGTTACGAGCAGTACTTC.

The chain has TRBV4-3 and TRBJ2-7; D perhaps matches TRBD1 (5 bases). The V and J ends lost 0 bases and 1 base respectively, with 10 bases between them. Per germline, CDR1 LGHNA and CDR2 YSLEER. This CDR3 region has 15 residues. The CDR3 loop reads CASSQEEAGSYEQYF. CDR3 DNA sequence: TGCGCCAGCAGCCAAGAAGAGGCAGGGTCCTACGAGCAGTACTTC.

CDR3 coding DNA: TGTGCCAGCAGCGCCAGACAGGGGAGCACAGATACGCAGTATTTT. Protein sequence: CASSARQGSTDTQYF. This chain links TRBV9 with TRBJ2-3, with 8 bases matching TRBD1. Per the germline V gene, CDR1 is SGDLS and CDR2 is YYNGEE. CDR3 length: 15 residues. The junction had 3 bases not matched to a gene; V was cut back by 3 bases and J by 0 bases.

This clone was counted a few times. The chain couples TRBV5-6 to TRBJ1-6, with D perhaps TRBD1 (5 bases). Between the trimmed V and J ends, which lost 2 bases and 14 bases, there was a span of 23 bases. The CDR3 is 16 amino acids. Looked up from germline, CDR1 is SGHDT and CDR2 is YYEEEE. The CDR3 coding sequence is TGTGCCAGCAGCTTCGAAACGGGACTGGGAAGAGGGGCCCTCCACTTT. It yields the protein CASSFETGLGRGALHF.

This clone was counted once. The chain joins TRBV5-6 to TRBJ2-1, with TRBD2 matching 9 bases. The CDR3 sequence is 17 residues long. In germline, CDR1 is SGHDT, CDR2 YYEEEE. V shed 3 bases, J shed 1 base, and the junction held 8 bases outside the gene matches. The DNA for the CDR3 is TGTGCCAGCAGCTCGCTGCGGGAGGGCCTTTCCTACAATGAGCAGTTCTTC. This encodes CASSSLREGLSYNEQFF.

A word on this clone: This CDR3 is also generated by other DNA sequences in the sample. The chain carries TRBV9 and TRBJ2-3; 10 bases agree with TRBD2. The CDR3 is made up of 16 amino acids. V lost 0 bases and J lost 3; bases outside the gene matches: 4. The V gene's germline CDR1 is SGDLS and CDR2 YYNGEE. CDR3 DNA: TGTGCCAGCAGCGTAGAAGCGGGGGGGCGGACAGATACGCAGTATTTT. Translated: CASSVEAGGRTDTQYF.

The chain employs TRBV5-4 and TRBJ2-1, with D hard to call. Trimming pared 4 bases from V and 5 bases from J, leaving 7 bases between. The CDR3 is made up of 12 amino acids. Germline V gene lookup returns CDR1 SGHNT and CDR2 YYREEE (reference sequence). CDR3: CASSNRNNEQFF. The CDR3 DNA reads TGTGCCAGCAGCAACCGAAACAATGAGCAGTTCTTC.

V is TRBV4-1 and J is TRBJ1-1; D gene uncertain. This CDR3 has 13 residues. V was cut by 4 bases and J by 1 base, with 7 bases left in between. Germline CDR1 MGHRA, CDR2 YSYEKL. CDR3 nucleotide sequence: TGCGCCAGCAGCCGACGGGAGAACACTGAAGCTTTCTTT. It specifies CASSRRENTEAFF.

The chain employs TRBV6-1 and TRBJ2-7; D is uncertain. CDR3 length: 16 residues. Germline assignment: CDR1 MNHNS and CDR2 SASEGT. Between the trimmed V and J ends, which lost 1 base and 2 bases, there was a span of 15 bases. In DNA form, the CDR3 reads TGTGCCAGCAGTGAAGACGACCTAACATTTCCCTACGAGCAGTACTTC. It yields the protein CASSEDDLTFPYEQYF.

The rearrangement joins TRBV7-9 to TRBJ1-2, with 8 bases that match TRBD1. Germline CDR1 SEHNR, CDR2 FQNEAQ (reference sequence). V lost 1 base and J lost 8; bases outside the gene matches: 3. The CDR3 spans 13 residues. In DNA, the CDR3 is TGTGCCAGCAGCTTAGGCCAGGGGGCAGGCTACACCTTC. This codes for CASSLGQGAGYTF.

The rearrangement uses TRBV18 and TRBJ2-3; D is perhaps TRBD1 (6 bases). The germline V gene encodes CDR1 KGHSH and CDR2 LQKENI. V lost 4 bases and J 3 bases, leaving 11 bases between the germline ends. The CDR3 has 14 amino acids. The CDR3 DNA sequence: TGTGCCAGCTCACAGAACGACAGGACAGATACGCAGTATTTT. Its translation is CASSQNDRTDTQYF.

The chain couples TRBV19 to TRBJ1-2; TRBD1 matches 9 bases. Unmatched junction bases numbered 7, after V lost 0 bases and J lost 5 bases. Looked up from germline, CDR1 is LNHDA and CDR2 is SQIVND (reference sequence). This CDR3 spans 16 amino acids. CDR3 amino acids: CASSIEWNRGQYGYTF. CDR3 nucleotide sequence: TGTGCCAGTAGTATAGAATGGAACAGGGGGCAGTATGGCTACACCTTC.

V is TRBV6-1 and J is TRBJ2-7; 7 nucleotides align to TRBD1. The germline V gene encodes CDR1 MNHNS and CDR2 SASEGT. Germline trimming cut 5 bases from V and 2 bases from J; bases unmatched to any gene: 6. The CDR3 spans 14 residues. The CDR3 bases are TGTGCCAGCAGTAATGACAGGGCTCCCTACGAGCAGTACTTC. This encodes CASSNDRAPYEQYF.

The count of this clone is one. The chain has TRBV2 and TRBJ2-3; TRBD1 agrees at 7 bases. This CDR3 is 15 amino acids long. V lost 3 bases and J lost 5; bases outside the gene matches: 8. CDR1 is SNHLY, CDR2 FYNNEI, per germline. The chain's CDR3 is CASSDLLTGIDTQYF. CDR3 DNA: TGTGCCAGCAGTGACCTTCTGACAGGGATAGATACGCAGTATTTT.

The J gene is TRBJ2-3, the V gene TRBV4-2, with D uncertain. The V gene's germline CDR1 is LGHNA and CDR2 YNFKEQ. V was shortened by 4 bases and J by 0 bases, with 5 bases between the two germline ends. This CDR3 has 13 residues. Here the CDR3 reads CASSLPSTDTQYF. DNA for the CDR3: TGTGCCAGCAGCCTGCCTAGCACAGATACGCAGTATTTT.

The chain recombines TRBV11-2 with TRBJ2-5; 8 nucleotides match TRBD1. The CDR3 sequence is 14 residues long. Germline-derived CDR1 and CDR2 are SGHAT and FQNNGV. J was trimmed by 5 bases and V by 5 bases; bases with no gene match: 7. This chain's CDR3 is CASSERTGTETQYF. In nucleotides, the CDR3 is TGTGCCAGCAGCGAACGGACAGGGACGGAGACCCAGTACTTC. Combining the CDR3 with reference TRBV11-2 and TRBJ2-5 gives the whole variable domain EAGVAQSPRYKIIEKRQSVAFWCNPISGHATLYWYQQILGQGPKLLIQFQNNGVVDDSQLPKDRFSAERLKGVDSTLKIQPAKLEDSAVYLCASSERTGTETQYFGPGTRLLVL.

The chain employs TRBV7-2 and TRBJ1-2; the match to TRBD1 covers 8 bases. CDR3 size: 15 residues. With 1 base clipped from V and 0 bases from J, the junction kept 1 base outside the gene matches. The germline V gene encodes CDR1 SGHTA and CDR2 FQGNSA. CDR3 amino acids: CASSLDRGANYGYTF. CDR3 nucleotide sequence: TGTGCCAGCAGCTTAGACAGGGGGGCTAACTATGGCTACACCTTC. The full variable domain, its missing parts supplied by reference TRBV7-2 and TRBJ1-2, is GAGVSQSPSNKVTEKGKDVELRCDPISGHTALYWYRQSLGQGLEFLIYFQGNSAPDKSGLPSDRFSAERTGGSVSTLTIQRTQQEDSAVYLCASSLDRGANYGYTFGSGTRLTVV.

The chain couples TRBV28 to TRBJ1-5; perhaps TRBD1 as D (5 bases). Germline V gives CDR1 MDHEN, CDR2 SYDVKM. The CDR3 runs 14 residues. Trimming pared 7 bases from V and 2 bases from J, leaving 12 bases between. The CDR3 loop is CASTPTVGNQPQHF. DNA for the CDR3: TGTGCCAGCACCCCGACAGTTGGCAATCAGCCCCAGCATTTT.

The CDR3 bases are TGTGCCAGCAGTTTTAGCGGTAATGAGCAGTTCTTC. Residues: CASSFSGNEQFF. The chain is built from TRBV7-2 and TRBJ2-1; possible D gene TRBD2, 6 bases. V gave up 6 bases and J gave up 7 bases, with 10 bases separating them. The germline V gene has CDR1 SGHTA and CDR2 FQGNSA. CDR3 length: 12 amino acids.

The chain couples TRBV5-1 to TRBJ2-2; D might be TRBD1 (5 bases). CDR1 SGHRS and CDR2 YFSETQ come from the germline V gene. The CDR3 is made up of 16 amino acids. The germline V and J ends were trimmed by 4 bases and 4 bases, with 17 bases remaining between them. The CDR3 spells CASSPAAGMRTGELFF. CDR3 DNA sequence: TGCGCCAGCAGCCCGGCCGCAGGGATGCGCACCGGGGAGCTGTTTTTT.

The V and J genes are TRBV19 and TRBJ2-5; 11 nucleotides align to TRBD2. CDR1 is LNHDA, CDR2 SQIVND, per germline (reference sequence). The V and J ends lost 4 bases and 4 bases, in that order; junction bases with no gene match: 11. The CDR3 is 17 amino acids. CDR3 coding DNA: TGTGCCAGTAGTAGGGGTTTAGCGGGGGGGCCCGGAGAGACCCAGTACTTC. This gives the protein CASSRGLAGGPGETQYF.

This clone was seen more than once but under ten times. The chain combines TRBV23-1 with TRBJ2-7; either TRBD1 or TRBD2 may supply D (6 bases each). TRBV23-1 is placed among ORFs of uncertain function. Trimming took off 6 bases at V and 2 bases at J, with 17 bases between the two ends. The CDR3 loop spans 15 amino acids. The CDR3 spells CASSLEGEDAYEQYF. The DNA of the CDR3 is TGCGCCAGCAGCCTCGAGGGGGAGGACGCCTACGAGCAGTACTTC.

This clone has only one observation. The V call is TRBV28, the J call TRBJ1-4; 9 nucleotides agree with TRBD1. V trimming: 6 bases; J trimming: 11 bases; junction bases outside the gene matches: 13. The CDR3 runs 15 residues. From germline, CDR1 is MDHEN and CDR2 SYDVKM. The CDR3 here is CASSLPGQGIRKLFF. For the CDR3, the DNA is TGTGCCAGCAGCTTACCGGGACAGGGAATTCGGAAACTGTTTTTT.

Comment on this clone: An end of the junction differs from the germline gene, which may be a read error. The rearrangement links TRBV11-2 to TRBJ1-1; D gene uncertain. The CDR3 consists of 12 residues. CDR1 SGHAT and CDR2 FQNNGV come from the germline V gene. The CDR3 reads CASTLMNTEAFF. The CDR3 DNA sequence: TGTGCCAGCACCTTAATGAACACTGAAGCTTTCTTT.

This clone was recorded only once. The CDR3 spells CASSDARGMGTDTQYF. The CDR3 DNA sequence: TGTGCCAGCAGTGACGCGAGGGGGATGGGCACAGATACGCAGTATTTT. The genes are TRBV6-4 and TRBJ2-3, with a weak D call TRBD1 (6 bases). From germline, CDR1 is MRHNA and CDR2 SNTAGT. Deletions cut 2 bases from V and 1 base from J, with 13 bases between. The CDR3 is 16 residues long.

This clone occurred a few times. This chain connects TRBV15 to TRBJ1-2, with D possibly TRBD1 on 5 matching bases. The V gene's germline CDR1 is LNHNV and CDR2 YYDKDF (reference sequence). V lost 0 bases to trimming and J lost 8 bases, with 19 bases between them. The CDR3 spans 16 residues. CDR3 amino acids: CATSRDPGTTPDGYTF. The CDR3 region has the DNA TGTGCCACCAGCAGAGATCCAGGGACTACCCCCGACGGCTACACCTTC.

The V and J genes are TRBV29-1 and TRBJ2-4, with 9 bases that match TRBD1. CDR1 is SQVTM and CDR2 is ANQGSEA in the germline V gene. Germline trimming cut 5 bases from V and 0 bases from J; bases unmatched to any gene: 11. The CDR3 is 17 amino acids. CDR3 in DNA: TGCAGCGTTTTGGGACAGGGTGAGGGGTTAGCCAAAAACATTCAGTACTTC. It translates to CSVLGQGEGLAKNIQYF.